Listed here are 13 T cell receptor beta chains from one sample, sequenced in a study of Ad26.COV2.S vaccination and SARS-CoV-2 variants. Assay: immunoSEQ multiplex PCR; the TCRdb copy retains only in-frame clones and omits some. This sample has 200,000 to 300,000 clones, with approximately 87% found just once. Treatment: 15 to 20 received Ad26.COV2.S at low or high dose, single or two shots; about 5 received placebo; per-sample allocation not given. Following the first vaccine or placebo injection, samples were taken on day 63. The source was peripheral blood, collected in a trial of Ad26.COV2.S vaccine versus placebo. The receptors stem from a person aged 18-60 years who received the Ad26.COV2.S COVID-19 vaccine or a placebo.

V gene TRBV7-2 combines with J gene TRBJ1-1; no firm D call. CDR1 is SGHTA, CDR2 FQGNSA, per germline. V was shortened by 3 bases and J by 1 base, with 6 bases between the two germline ends. This CDR3 contains 13 residues. Written as DNA, the CDR3 is TGTGCCAGCAGCTTCGACGGGAACACTGAAGCTTTCTTT. This encodes CASSFDGNTEAFF. The whole variable domain, filled in from reference TRBV7-2 and TRBJ1-1, reads GAGVSQSPSNKVTEKGKDVELRCDPISGHTALYWYRQSLGQGLEFLIYFQGNSAPDKSGLPSDRFSAERTGGSVSTLTIQRTQQEDSAVYLCASSFDGNTEAFFGQGTRLTVV.

The chain combines TRBV7-2 with TRBJ1-2; no definite D call. The CDR3 runs to 16 residues. The V end lost 2 bases, the J end lost 7 bases, and 20 bases lay between the germline ends. Looked up from germline, CDR1 is SGHTA and CDR2 is FQGNSA. The CDR3, as DNA: TGTGCCAGCAGCTTAAAGCTCGGAGACGCCCCGAGTGGCTACACCTTC. Protein: CASSLKLGDAPSGYTF.

This rearrangement joins TRBV16 to TRBJ2-6; D may be TRBD1 or TRBD2 (5 bases each). The V end was cut by 0 bases, the J end by 0 bases, with 18 bases between. Germline CDR1 is KGHSY and CDR2 is FQNENV. There are 20 residues in the CDR3. CDR3 sequence reads: CASSQSILQVRGSGANVLTF. CDR3 nucleotides: TGTGCCAGCAGCCAATCAATATTGCAGGTGAGGGGCTCTGGGGCCAACGTCCTGACTTTC.

The table lists this clone with a count of one. V usage is TRBV5-1 and J usage is TRBJ1-1; D is ambiguous. V gave up 1 base and J gave up 3 bases, with 7 bases separating them. This CDR3 spans 13 amino acids. Germline assignment: CDR1 SGHRS and CDR2 YFSETQ. The CDR3 sequence: CASSLYSYTEAFF. Written as DNA, the CDR3 is TGCGCCAGCAGCTTGTACAGCTACACTGAAGCTTTCTTT.

V usage is TRBV11-2 and J usage is TRBJ1-1, with a possible D match to TRBD1 (6 bases). The V gene's germline CDR1 is SGHAT and CDR2 FQNNGV. The CDR3 totals 15 residues. Trimming took off 4 bases at V and 4 bases at J, with 16 bases between the two ends. CDR3: CASSSEGTLTTEAFF. The CDR3 DNA is TGTGCCAGCAGCTCCGAGGGGACATTAACCACTGAAGCTTTCTTT. Drawing the rest from reference TRBV11-2 and TRBJ1-1, the complete variable domain is EAGVAQSPRYKIIEKRQSVAFWCNPISGHATLYWYQQILGQGPKLLIQFQNNGVVDDSQLPKDRFSAERLKGVDSTLKIQPAKLEDSAVYLCASSSEGTLTTEAFFGQGTRLTVV.

V gene TRBV18 combines with J gene TRBJ1-2; TRBD1 matches at 7 bases. Trimming removed 6 bases from V and 5 bases from J; junction bases left unmatched: 12. The CDR3 loop spans 15 amino acids. CDR1 and CDR2 (germline): KGHSH, LQKENI. The CDR3 DNA sequence: TGTGCCAGCTCGGTAACAGGGGAAAAAGGGTATGGCTACACCTTC. Encoded protein: CASSVTGEKGYGYTF.

The chain is built from TRBV18 and TRBJ2-1; D ambiguous. The CDR3 covers 17 residues. Trimming left V 2 bases short and J 2 bases short, with 16 bases between. Germline V gene data show CDR1 as KGHSH and CDR2 as LQKENI. The CDR3 coding sequence is TGTGCCAGCTCACCAACCCTCGCCAATCGGGCCTACAATGAGCAGTTCTTC. This codes for CASSPTLANRAYNEQFF.

The chain recombines TRBV5-6 with TRBJ2-2, with 8 nucleotides matching TRBD2. There are 16 residues in the CDR3. From germline, CDR1 is SGHDT and CDR2 YYEEEE. V lost 4 bases to trimming and J lost 7 bases; unmatched junction nucleotides: 12. The CDR3 sequence: CASSRGASGSGGELFF. The CDR3 region has the DNA TGTGCCAGCAGCCGCGGGGCCAGCGGGAGTGGCGGGGAGCTGTTTTTT.

This clone was detected only a few times. The chain has TRBV10-1 and TRBJ2-7; perhaps TRBD1 as D (6 bases). The V gene lost 8 bases and the J gene lost 12 bases, with 23 bases spanning the gap. CDR1 and CDR2 from the germline V gene are WNHNN and SYGVQD (reference sequence). The CDR3 contains 13 residues. The CDR3: CASGRNTGNPTYF. CDR3 coding DNA: TGCGCCAGCGGAAGGAATACAGGGAACCCTACGTACTTC.

The chain is built from TRBV3-1 (or the pseudogene TRBV3-2) and TRBJ2-1; D unresolved. Between the trimmed V and J ends, which lost 4 bases and 4 bases, there was a span of 5 bases. Per the germline V gene, CDR1 is LGHDT and CDR2 is YNNKEL (reference sequence). This CDR3 is 12 amino acids long. In nucleotides, the CDR3 is TGTGCCAGCAGCCCACGTTACAATGAGCAGTTCTTC. Protein: CASSPRYNEQFF.

The genes are TRBV2 and TRBJ2-4; perhaps TRBD2 as D (5 bases). Germline V gives CDR1 SNHLY, CDR2 FYNNEI. V was shortened by 10 bases and J by 3 bases, with 16 bases between the two germline ends. The CDR3 loop spans 14 amino acids. CDR3 sequence reads: CATAKLVGKNIQYF. CDR3 nucleotide sequence: TGTGCCACAGCTAAACTAGTAGGCAAAAACATTCAGTACTTC.

The gene calls are TRBV6-1 and TRBJ1-2; D not resolved. The V end was cut by 2 bases, the J end by 4 bases, with 11 bases between. Germline V gene data show CDR1 as MNHNS and CDR2 as SASEGT. The CDR3 runs 14 residues. The CDR3 sequence: CASSEYGSPYGYTF. The CDR3 bases are TGTGCCAGCAGTGAATATGGTTCCCCCTATGGCTACACCTTC.

Concerning this clone: At one of its ends the junction is not consistent with the germline gene, which may arise from a read error. This sequence joins TRBV7-7 and TRBJ2-2, with 7 bases that match TRBD1. CDR3 length equals 15 residues. CDR1 and CDR2 from the germline V gene are SSHAT and FNYEAQ (reference sequence). As DNA, the CDR3 is TGTGCTAGCAGCAAGGGACAGTTTAACACCGGGGAGCTGTTTTTT. Amino acid sequence: CASSKGQFNTGELFF.